These T cell receptor beta chains were read from a single sample in a study of cytomegalovirus exposure and HLA in healthy donors. TCRdb's copy holds only in-frame clones and misses some; the assay was immunoSEQ multiplex PCR. The sample lists about 190,000 clones; approximately 81% were seen once. The sequencing input was PBMCs. The receptors were sampled from a man in his fifties or sixties in good health and CMV-seronegative. Both conserved end residues are part of each CDR3. A D gene is named only where the DNA matches it firmly. Size tells how often a clone was seen (once, few, many) or the class of an expanded clone, and some rows leave it out.

>TRBJ2-1|-|TRBD2|TRBV5-6
CASSSLAAGNEQFF
TGTGCCAGCAGCTCACTAGCGGCCGGCAATGAGCAATTCTTC
>TRBJ1-2|-|-|TRBV25-1
CASSGSVNYGYTF
TGTGCCAGCAGTGGATCCGTTAACTACGGCTACACCTTC
>TRBJ2-4|-|TRBD1|TRBV30
CAYKIQGAKNIQYF
TGTGCCTATAAAATACAGGGGGCCAAAAACATTCAGTACTTC
>TRBJ2-3|once|TRBD2|TRBV9
CASSKAGGGDTQYF
TGTGCCAGCAGCAAAGCGGGGGGCGGGGATACGCAGTATTTT
>TRBJ1-1|-|TRBD1|TRBV6-5
CAVYRGLNTEAFF
TGTGCCGTCTACAGGGGGTTGAACACTGAAGCTTTCTTT
>TRBJ1-6|-|TRBD1|TRBV19
CASSITGEDSPLHF
TGTGCCAGTAGTATTACAGGGGAGGATTCACCCCTCCACTTT
>TRBJ1-2|few|TRBD1|TRBV19
CASSFRDSLYGYTF
TGTGCCAGTAGTTTCCGGGACAGCCTCTATGGCTACACCTTC
>TRBJ2-7|once|TRBD1|TRBV9
CASSAGQGGEQYF
TGTGCCAGCAGCGCCGGACAGGGCGGGGAGCAGTACTTC
>TRBJ1-5|-|-|TRBV5-6
CASSYFTGNQPQHF
TGTGCCAGCAGCTACTTTACGGGCAATCAGCCCCAGCATTTT
>TRBJ1-4|-|TRBD1|TRBV7-2
CASSLAGQGAGKLFF
TGTGCCAGCAGCTTAGCGGGACAGGGTGCCGGAAAACTGTTTTTT
>TRBJ1-6|once|-|TRBV7-9
CASSLDPGNNSPLHF
TGTGCCAGCAGCTTAGACCCGGGAAATAATTCACCCCTCCACTTT
>TRBJ2-3|-|-|TRBV27
CASSSPQRRRMSDTQYF
TGTGCCAGCAGTTCACCCCAGAGGAGGCGAATGTCAGATACGCAGTATTTT
>TRBJ1-5|-|-|TRBV12-1
CASSWAYQPQHF
TGTGCCAGCAGCTGGGCTTATCAGCCCCAGCATTTT
>TRBJ2-5|-|TRBD2|TRBV7-9
CASSARSSGGAKETQYF
TGTGCCAGCAGCGCCCGATCGAGCGGGGGGGCCAAGGAGACCCAGTACTTC
>TRBJ2-4|-|-|TRBV15
CATSREEIGSPNIQYF
TGTGCCACCAGCAGAGAAGAGATAGGGAGTCCGAACATTCAGTACTTC
>TRBJ1-2|-|-|TRBV11-2
CASSLGEMAGYTF
TGTGCCAGCAGCTTAGGTGAAATGGCTGGCTACACCTTC
>TRBJ2-3|-|TRBD2|TRBV5-1
CASSSAPGLAGGGTDTQYF
TGCGCCAGCAGCTCTGCCCCGGGACTAGCGGGGGGGGGCACAGATACGCAGTATTTT
>TRBJ1-1|-|-|TRBV27
CASSAQRGWGNTEAFF
TGTGCCAGCAGTGCCCAGCGAGGGTGGGGGAACACTGAAGCTTTCTTT
>TRBJ1-2|-|TRBD1|TRBV25-1
CASQDRNFYGYTF
TGTGCCAGCCAGGACAGGAACTTTTATGGCTACACCTTC
>TRBJ1-1|few|-|TRBV5-1
CASSLTGGAATEAFF
TGCGCCAGCAGCTTGACGGGGGGGGCGGCGACTGAAGCTTTCTTT
>TRBJ1-1|-|TRBD1|TRBV5-1
CASSSGQGAAEAFF
TGCGCCAGCAGCTCAGGACAGGGGGCCGCTGAAGCTTTCTTT
>TRBJ1-3|-|-|TRBV12-5
CASGVDSHSGNTIYF
TGTGCTAGTGGAGTAGACAGTCACTCTGGAAACACCATATATTTT
>TRBJ2-5|-|TRBD1|TRBV13
CASSLLGTGGSETQYF
TGTGCCAGCAGCTTACTCGGGACAGGGGGTTCAGAGACCCAGTACTTC
>TRBJ2-1|few|TRBD1|TRBV6-5
CASRRAGTVYNEQFF
TGTGCCAGCAGGAGGGCCGGGACAGTATACAATGAGCAGTTCTTC